The 28 T cell receptor beta chains below all came from one sample that was sequenced in a study of T cell responses to AZD1222 COVID-19 vaccine. The protocol was immunoSEQ multiplex PCR, while the TCRdb copy is restricted to in-frame clones and leaves out a portion. Of 110,000 to 150,000 clones in the sample, just over 90% were seen once. Sample: peripheral blood, taken on day 0 of AZD1222 vaccination. All receptors derive from an adult in good health.

V usage is TRBV6-5 and J usage is TRBJ1-2, with a weak D call TRBD1 (5 bases). Trimming took off 2 bases at V and 3 bases at J, with 10 bases between the two ends. Per germline, CDR1 MNHEY and CDR2 SVGAGI. The CDR3 sequence is 14 residues long. For the CDR3, the DNA is TGTGCCAGCAGTTACGATACAGGACACTATGGCTACACCTTC. This encodes CASSYDTGHYGYTF.

The chain joins TRBV5-1 to TRBJ1-2, with D possibly being TRBD1 (5 bases). The CDR3 spans 16 residues. V lost 0 bases and J lost 4, with 16 bases in between. The germline gives CDR1 SGHRS, CDR2 YFSETQ. The CDR3 DNA is TGCGCCAGCAGCTTGGTGGGGGAGGCCCCCCTCTATGGCTACACCTTC. Its translation is CASSLVGEAPLYGYTF.

The gene calls are TRBV4-1 and TRBJ1-6; D possibly corresponds to TRBD1 (5 bases). Trimming took off 1 base at V and 2 bases at J, with 9 bases between the two ends. The CDR3 runs 16 residues. Germline V CDR1 and CDR2: MGHRA, YSYEKL. The CDR3 DNA reads TGCGCCAGCAGCCAAGCGCAGGGTCCCTATAATTCACCCCTCCACTTT. Its protein product is CASSQAQGPYNSPLHF.

As regards this clone: At one of its ends the junction is not consistent with the germline gene, which may arise from a read error. The chain is built from TRBV5-6 and TRBJ2-7, with 12 bases lining up with TRBD1. The CDR3 length is 13 residues. Germline CDR1 and CDR2: SGHDT and YYEEEE. In DNA form, the CDR3 reads TGTGCCAGCAGCCGAGGAGGGACAGGGGGCGAAACATTC. Protein sequence: CASSRGGTGGETF.

This chain uses TRBV6-5 with TRBJ2-5, with 7 bases identical to TRBD2. CDR1 and CDR2 (germline): MNHEY, SVGAGI. V was clipped by 6 bases and J by 2 bases; unmatched bases: 3. The CDR3 totals 13 residues. The CDR3: CASSLGGQETQYF. The CDR3 DNA sequence: TGTGCCAGCAGCCTCGGGGGGCAAGAGACCCAGTACTTC.

In this sample, this clone turned up once. The V and J genes are TRBV28 and TRBJ2-1, with D possibly TRBD1 on 6 matching bases. CDR1 MDHEN and CDR2 SYDVKM come from the germline V gene. This CDR3 region has 14 residues. Trimming pared 6 bases from V and 6 bases from J, leaving 15 bases between. The CDR3 reads CASSDRTGPNEQFF. The CDR3 coding sequence is TGTGCCAGCAGCGACAGGACGGGCCCCAATGAGCAGTTCTTC.

The chain links TRBV9 to TRBJ1-2, with D unresolved. Per germline, CDR1 SGDLS and CDR2 YYNGEE. Trimming removed 0 bases at V and 6 bases at J, with 12 bases between. The CDR3 has 14 residues. CDR3 in DNA: TGTGCCAGCAGCGTAGGCAGAAGGGCCCATGGCTACACCTTC. Its translation: CASSVGRRAHGYTF.

The rearrangement joins TRBV9 to TRBJ1-1; D is uncertain. CDR1 is SGDLS and CDR2 is YYNGEE in the germline V gene. The CDR3 length is 13 residues. The V and J ends lost 0 bases and 1 base respectively, with 4 bases between them. The CDR3 loop reads CASSVEGNTEAFF. CDR3 nucleotide sequence: TGTGCCAGCAGCGTAGAAGGGAACACTGAAGCTTTCTTT.

The J gene is TRBJ2-3, the V gene TRBV6-5; the D gene is possibly TRBD1 (6 bases). V was trimmed by 10 bases and J by 3 bases, leaving 20 bases between them. CDR1 is MNHEY, CDR2 SVGAGI, per germline. The length of the CDR3 is 15 residues. CDR3 DNA: TGTGCCACCTTGTCCAGGGGTGAAGTTACAGATACGCAGTATTTT. Translation: CATLSRGEVTDTQYF.

The chain links TRBV6-1 to TRBJ2-7; 7 nucleotides match TRBD1. The CDR3 consists of 16 residues. Per the germline V gene, CDR1 is MNHNS and CDR2 is SASEGT. Losses at the gene ends were 0 bases for V and 1 base for J; bases not matched to a gene: 6. Written as DNA, the CDR3 is TGTGCCAGCAGTGAAGCCACAGGGGACCATTCCTACGAGCAGTACTTC. Translation: CASSEATGDHSYEQYF.

The rearrangement uses TRBV6-5 and TRBJ2-3; 7 bases map to TRBD2. The CDR3 is 13 amino acids. Germline values: CDR1 MNHEY, CDR2 SVGAGI. Germline trimming cut 10 bases from V and 2 bases from J; bases unmatched to any gene: 6. This CDR3 reads CATNRGVTDTQYF. CDR3 sequence (DNA): TGTGCCACCAACCGGGGGGTCACAGATACGCAGTATTTT.

The rearrangement links TRBV13 to TRBJ2-3; 11 bases match TRBD2. The CDR3 consists of 18 residues. Germline CDR1 reads PRHDT; CDR2 reads FYEKMQ (reference sequence). After removal of 5 bases from V and 2 bases from J, the junction contained 12 bases not matched to a gene. The CDR3 DNA reads as TGTGCCAGCAGCCTTGAAAATAGACTAGCGGGGTCCACAGATACGCAGTATTTT. Translated: CASSLENRLAGSTDTQYF.

This chain links TRBV5-4 with TRBJ2-3, with D uncertain. Germline CDR1 reads SGHNT; CDR2 reads YYREEE (reference sequence). The CDR3 has 16 amino acids. The V end lost 0 bases, the J end lost 5 bases, and 16 bases lay between the germline ends. The CDR3: CASSLAGSSGRDTQYF. CDR3 nucleotides: TGTGCCAGCAGCTTGGCCGGAAGCTCCGGGCGAGATACGCAGTATTTT.

The V call is TRBV24-1, the J call TRBJ1-5, with TRBD1 matching over 7 bases. V lost 7 bases, J lost 6 bases, and 8 bases stayed unmatched. This CDR3 comprises 14 residues. Germline values: CDR1 KGHDR, CDR2 SFDVKD. CDR3 DNA: TGTGCCACCAGCGAGACAGGGATCGGTCAGCCCCAGCATTTT. Its translation: CATSETGIGQPQHF.

This clone was picked up a small number of times. V and J are TRBV6-2 or TRBV6-3 and TRBJ2-7; possible D gene TRBD1, 6 bases. CDR3 length equals 14 residues. Per the germline V gene, CDR1 is MNHEY and CDR2 is SVGEGT. The V gene lost 3 bases and the J gene lost 0 bases, with 9 bases spanning the gap. In nucleotides, the CDR3 is TGTGCCAGCAGTTATGAGGACAGCTCCTACGAGCAGTACTTC. Amino acid sequence: CASSYEDSSYEQYF.

This sequence joins TRBV3-1 (or the pseudogene TRBV3-2) and TRBJ1-1; no firm D call. V was cut by 1 base and J by 6 bases, with 6 bases left in between. CDR1 is LGHDT and CDR2 is YNNKEL in the germline V gene (reference sequence). This CDR3 spans 12 amino acids. This chain's CDR3 is CASSQGTSEAFF. The DNA of the CDR3 is TGTGCCAGCAGCCAAGGGACGTCTGAAGCTTTCTTT.

CDR3 region: CASSTGRYQPQHF. In DNA form, the CDR3 reads TGTGCCAGTAGCACAGGAAGGTATCAGCCCCAGCATTTT. The chain combines TRBV19 with TRBJ1-5, with TRBD1 as a possible D gene (5 bases). The CDR3 is made up of 13 amino acids. Trimming took 6 bases from V and 5 from J, leaving 11 bases between them. CDR1 LNHDA and CDR2 SQIVND come from the germline V gene (reference sequence).

V usage is TRBV7-9 and J usage is TRBJ1-4, with D unresolved. The CDR3 is made up of 15 amino acids. Germline CDR1 is SEHNR and CDR2 is FQNEAQ (reference sequence). Trimming removed 1 base from V and 2 bases from J, with 8 bases in between. CDR3 in DNA: TGTGCCAGCAGCTTAGGGACCGGGACTAATGAAAAACTGTTTTTT. It codes for CASSLGTGTNEKLFF. Full variable domain (outside the CDR3, taken from reference TRBV7-9 and TRBJ1-4): DTGVSQNPRHKITKRGQNVTFRCDPISEHNRLYWYRQTLGQGPEFLTYFQNEAQLEKSRLLSDRFSAERPKGSFSTLEIQRTEQGDSAMYLCASSLGTGTNEKLFFGSGTQLSVL.

This chain connects TRBV2 to TRBJ2-3, with 12 nucleotides matching TRBD2. The germline CDR1 and CDR2 sequences are SNHLY and FYNNEI. The CDR3 sequence is 17 residues long. V was clipped by 2 bases and J by 5 bases; unmatched bases: 8. The CDR3 bases are TGTGCCAGCAGTGAATACCTAGCGGGGGGGCGGGAAGATACGCAGTATTTT. Its translation: CASSEYLAGGREDTQYF.

The V call is TRBV27, the J call TRBJ2-1; 7 bases are a match to TRBD2. V dropped 4 bases and J dropped 3; count of bases not matched to a gene: 3. The CDR3 length is 14 residues. The germline CDR1 and CDR2 sequences are MNHEY and SMNVEV (reference sequence). The CDR3: CASSYRDYYNEQFF. Written as DNA, the CDR3 is TGTGCCAGCAGTTACCGGGACTACTACAATGAGCAGTTCTTC.

The chain combines TRBV5-6 with TRBJ2-7, with D unresolved. Germline lookup yields CDR1 SGHDT and CDR2 YYEEEE. V was pared by 1 base and J by 3 bases, with 2 bases between. This CDR3 comprises 11 residues. CDR3 bases: TGTGCCAGCAGCTTGAACTACGAGCAGTACTTC. It yields the protein CASSLNYEQYF. The whole variable domain, remainder taken from reference TRBV5-6 and TRBJ2-7, is DAGVTQSPTHLIKTRGQQVTLRCSPKSGHDTVSWYQQALGQGPQFIFQYYEEEERQRGNFPDRFSGHQFPNYSSELNVNALLLGDSALYLCASSLNYEQYFGPGTRLTVT.

This chain links TRBV4-3 with TRBJ1-6, with TRBD1 identical over 7 bases. The junction had 9 bases not matched to a gene; V was cut back by 1 base and J by 9 bases. There are 16 residues in the CDR3. Germline CDR1 is LGHNA and CDR2 is YSLEER. CDR3 region: CASSQGYRGSGSPLHF. CDR3 coding DNA: TGCGCCAGCAGCCAAGGATACAGGGGTTCCGGTTCACCCCTCCACTTT.

The chain couples TRBV4-3 to TRBJ2-3; possibly TRBD1 or TRBD2 for D (6 bases each). Trimming left V 2 bases short and J 2 bases short, with 8 bases between. Germline V gene lookup returns CDR1 LGHNA and CDR2 YSLEER. This CDR3 region has 14 residues. The CDR3 loop reads CASSQRGVTDTQYF. The CDR3 DNA sequence: TGCGCCAGCAGCCAAAGGGGGGTCACAGATACGCAGTATTTT.

This clone was observed a single time. J is TRBJ1-6 and V is TRBV18, with D possibly being TRBD1 (6 bases). V shed 1 base and J shed 7 bases, with 8 bases lying between them. The CDR3 extends over 14 amino acids. From germline, CDR1 is KGHSH and CDR2 LQKENI. Here the CDR3 reads CASSPLGQNSPLHF. As DNA, the CDR3 is TGTGCCAGCTCACCACTCGGACAGAATTCACCCCTCCACTTT.

V usage is TRBV6-5 and J usage is TRBJ1-6; D may be TRBD1 (5 bases). From germline, CDR1 is MNHEY and CDR2 SVGAGI. V lost 3 bases and J lost 6, with 9 bases in between. This CDR3 region has 14 residues. This CDR3 is CASSYRGINSPLHF. The CDR3 nucleotides are TGTGCCAGCAGTTATCGGGGGATTAATTCACCCCTCCACTTT.

The chain uses TRBV5-1 and TRBJ1-1; D gene unclear. The V gene lost 0 bases and the J gene lost 7 bases, with 13 bases spanning the gap. Germline V gene lookup returns CDR1 SGHRS and CDR2 YFSETQ. CDR3 length: 14 residues. The DNA of the CDR3 is TGCGCCAGCAGCTTGGTCTTCAGGAGTGGTGAAGCTTTCTTT. Translating gives CASSLVFRSGEAFF.

CDR3 amino acids: CASSGQGRGSPLHF. Written as DNA, the CDR3 is TGTGCCAGCAGTGGACAGGGAAGAGGGTCACCCCTCCACTTT. J is TRBJ1-6 and V is TRBV6-9; 8 nucleotides agree with TRBD1. This CDR3 is built from 14 residues. Looked up from germline, CDR1 is MNHGY and CDR2 is SVAAGI. V was clipped by 5 bases and J by 10 bases; unmatched bases: 7.

This chain links TRBV6-1 with TRBJ2-3; maybe TRBD2 (6 bases). Trimming pared 3 bases from V and 8 bases from J, leaving 15 bases between. The CDR3 totals 14 residues. CDR1 and CDR2 (germline): MNHNS, SASEGT. CDR3 DNA sequence: TGTGCCAGCAGTGAGATTAGCGGTAGTGGTACGCAGTATTTT. Amino acid sequence: CASSEISGSGTQYF.